A selection of T cell receptor beta chains follows, all from one sample in a study of blood T cell repertoires in COVID-19. This table comes from immunoSEQ multiplex PCR, and its TCRdb copy is limited to in-frame clones, with some not included. The sample shows approximately 100,000 clones, 82% of them seen only once. The specimen was peripheral blood. These receptor sequences come from a man aged 65-85 years with active or convalescent COVID-19. Both conserved end residues are part of each CDR3. Fields, in order: clone size, D gene, V gene, J gene, CDR3 DNA, CDR3 protein. A D gene is named only where the DNA matches it firmly. For some rows the clone size is stated as once, few or many, or as a class when expanded; others skip it.

NA,NA,TRBV14,TRBJ1-1,TGTGCCAGCAGCCAAGCCGTGTGGGGAGACACTGAAGCTTTCTTT,CASSQAVWGDTEAFF
NA,TRBD1,TRBV7-2,TRBJ1-2,TGTGCCAGCAGCTTACAGGGGGCTCGCTATGGCTACACCTTC,CASSLQGARYGYTF
few,NA,TRBV18,TRBJ1-6,TGTGCCAGCTCACCCTCACACGTCCCTTATTCACCCCTCCACTTT,CASSPSHVPYSPLHF
NA,TRBD1,TRBV19,TRBJ2-7,TGTGCCAGTAGTATCCTCGGGACAGACTCCTACGAGCAGTACTTC,CASSILGTDSYEQYF
NA,NA,TRBV30,TRBJ2-7,TGTGCCTGGAACCACGACGGAGGGGCCTACGAGCAGTACTTC,CAWNHDGGAYEQYF
NA,NA,TRBV11-2,TRBJ2-1,TGTGCCAGCAGCTTTAGAGGGACAACCTACAATGAGCAGTTCTTC,CASSFRGTTYNEQFF
NA,TRBD1,TRBV10-2,TRBJ1-4,TGCGCCAGCAGAGGGACAGGGGGTGAAAAACTGTTTTTT,CASRGTGGEKLFF
NA,NA,TRBV11-2,TRBJ2-5,TGTGCCAGCAGCTTAGATGTGGGGGGAGGCGGTGAGACCCAGTACTTC,CASSLDVGGGGETQYF
NA,NA,TRBV10-3,TRBJ1-1,TGTGCCTCCAGGGGAACAGGGAATATGAACACTGAAGCTTTCTTT,CASRGTGNMNTEAFF
NA,NA,TRBV27,TRBJ2-2,TGTGCCAGCAGTTTAGCTGGGACAACGAACACCGGGGAGCTGTTTTTT,CASSLAGTTNTGELFF
NA,TRBD1,TRBV4-2,TRBJ1-4,TGTGCCAGCAGCCAAGTTTGGACAGGCCAACTCGCCACTAATGAAAAACTGTTTTTT,CASSQVWTGQLATNEKLFF
NA,NA,TRBV7-9,TRBJ2-3,TGTGCCAGCAGCTCCATTGGAGGGGCCGACACAGATACGCAGTATTTT,CASSSIGGADTDTQYF
NA,NA,TRBV7-6,TRBJ2-5,TGTGCCAGCAGCTTAGGAGGCAGGGGGAGGGAGACCCAGTACTTC,CASSLGGRGRETQYF
NA,TRBD2,TRBV6-6,TRBJ2-5,TGTGCCAGCAGTCCCCGACGACTAGCGGGAGAGACCCAGTACTTC,CASSPRRLAGETQYF
NA,NA,TRBV7-2,TRBJ1-6,TGTGCCAGCAGCTCGACCTCAGGGAATTCACCCCTCCACTTT,CASSSTSGNSPLHF
NA,NA,TRBV4-1,TRBJ2-3,TGCGCCAGCAGCCAAGTGCCCTATGGCGGGGGCCGCACAGATACGCAGTATTTT,CASSQVPYGGGRTDTQYF
NA,TRBD2,TRBV19,TRBJ2-5,TGTGCCAGTAGTGAAGTTAGCGGGGGGCACGGGACGGAGACCCAGTACTTC,CASSEVSGGHGTETQYF
NA,NA,TRBV9,TRBJ1-2,TGTGCCAGCAGCGTCGGACAGTCCTATGGCTACACCTTC,CASSVGQSYGYTF
NA,NA,TRBV19,TRBJ1-1,TGTGCCAGTAGCTTAGGGGGAGAGACTGAAGCTTTCTTT,CASSLGGETEAFF
NA,TRBD2,TRBV30,TRBJ2-3,TGTGCCTGGAGAGCGGGGGGGCCCCCAGATACGCAGTATTTT,CAWRAGGPPDTQYF
NA,NA,TRBV5-1,TRBJ1-2,TGCGCCAGCAGCTTGGGGCAGGGCAATGGCTACACCTTC,CASSLGQGNGYTF
few,TRBD1,TRBV9,TRBJ1-2,TGTGCCAGCAGCGCCCGGGACAGGGGGGGCTACACCTTC,CASSARDRGGYTF
NA,TRBD1,TRBV4-2,TRBJ1-2,TGTGCCAGCAGCCAAGATACAGGGGCGACGCATGGCTACACCTTC,CASSQDTGATHGYTF
NA,NA,TRBV5-6,TRBJ1-6,TGTGCCAGCAGCTTGTGGGCAGGGGTCAATAATTCACCCCTCCACTTT,CASSLWAGVNNSPLHF
NA,TRBD1,TRBV27,TRBJ2-5,TGTGCCAGCAGTAGCAGGGGGGAGACCCAGTACTTC,CASSSRGETQYF
few,NA,TRBV7-9,TRBJ1-2,TGTGCCAGCAGCCTTAACGGGGAAACTAACTATGGCTACACCTTC,CASSLNGETNYGYTF
NA,TRBD2,TRBV20-1,TRBJ2-1,TGCAGTGCTAGTAGGCCGGGGGGGCGTAATGAGCAGTTCTTC,CSASRPGGRNEQFF
NA,TRBD1,TRBV2,TRBJ2-4,TGTGCCAGCAGTATAGACAGGGTGACAATAAACATTCAGTACTTC,CASSIDRVTINIQYF
NA,TRBD1,TRBV4-3,TRBJ2-3,TGCGCCAGCAGCCAAGACCTTGGGACAGGGGACACAGATACGCAGTATTTT,CASSQDLGTGDTDTQYF
NA,TRBD2,TRBV5-1,TRBJ2-6,TGCGCCAGCAGCATGAACCCTAGCGGTCCCTCTGGGGCCAACGTCCTGACTTTC,CASSMNPSGPSGANVLTF
NA,NA,TRBV7-9,TRBJ2-3,TGTGCCAGCAGCTTAATCCTCTGGCATTATACGCAGTATTTT,CASSLILWHYTQYF
NA,NA,TRBV7-9,TRBJ2-3,TGTGCCAGCAGCCAATCAACAGATACGCAGTATTTT,CASSQSTDTQYF
NA,NA,TRBV5-4,TRBJ1-6,TGTGCCAGCAGCTTGGTGGGCGGACAATCACCCCTCCACTTT,CASSLVGGQSPLHF
NA,NA,TRBV10-1,TRBJ2-7,TGCGCCAGCAGTGAATTATCCCAGGGGACCTACGAGCAGTACTTC,CASSELSQGTYEQYF
NA,TRBD2,TRBV6-5,TRBJ2-1,TGTGCCAGCACTACACGCCGGGAGGGACCCAATGAGCAGTTCTTC,CASTTRREGPNEQFF
NA,TRBD1,TRBV30,TRBJ1-2,TGTGCCTGGAAGGGGGCGAGTCAGGGACAGGGGCCCTCTTCCTATGGCTACACCTTC,CAWKGASQGQGPSSYGYTF
NA,NA,TRBV11-1,TRBJ1-1,TGTGCCAGCAGCCACAGAAACACTGAAGCTTTCTTT,CASSHRNTEAFF
NA,NA,TRBV27,TRBJ2-7,TGTGCCAGCAGTTTGGCGGGACCCGATTACGAGCAGTACTTC,CASSLAGPDYEQYF
NA,TRBD1,TRBV9,TRBJ1-6,TGTGCCAGCAGCGTAGTTGGGACAGGGGAATCACCCCTCCACTTT,CASSVVGTGESPLHF
medium-sized,NA,TRBV10-3,TRBJ1-2,TGTGCCATCAGTGAGACCGGGGTCCGAGATGGCTACACCTTC,CAISETGVRDGYTF
NA,NA,TRBV29-1,TRBJ1-4,TGCAGCCCAACGGAACCGGGAGGGATAACAACTAATGAAAAACTGTTTTTT,CSPTEPGGITTNEKLFF
NA,TRBD2,TRBV11-3,TRBJ2-1,TGTGCCAGCAGCTCCGAGGGACTAGCGGGGGTCTACTTCCCTGAGCAGTTCTTC,CASSSEGLAGVYFPEQFF
NA,NA,TRBV14,TRBJ2-6,TGTGCCAGCAGCCGCTGGGGCTACTCTGGGGCCAACGTCCTGACTTTC,CASSRWGYSGANVLTF